The source of this T cell receptor (beta chain) is a study of cytomegalovirus exposure and HLA in healthy donors. This CDR3 is built from 12 residues. With 2 bases removed from V and 15 bases from J, the gap between germline ends came to 14 bases. From germline, CDR1 is ENHRY and CDR2 SYGVKD. Comment on this clone: Antigen unknown.

The PCR was carried out with 60 Vbeta primers and 13 Jbeta primers. The data were produced by immunoSEQ multiplex PCR, yet TCRdb's version contains in-frame clones alone and is incomplete. Of 90,000 to 110,000 clones in the sample, roughly 80% were seen once. Overall study results and limits: Immune exposure was documented only through CMV serostatus.

This clonotype was sampled from a woman between 40 and 55 years old in good health and CMV-seropositive. The sequenced material came from PBMCs. The chain combines TRBV10-3 with TRBJ2-1; D is possibly TRBD2 (6 bases). In DNA form, the CDR3 reads TGTGCCATCAGTGAGAGGGCGGGATGTCGGTTCTTC. Protein: CAISERAGCRFF.